Listed below are T cell receptor beta chains from one sample, sequenced in a study of early T cells in non-severe SARS-CoV-2 infection. TCRdb ran MiXCR on the 5' RACE reads and lists one entry per CDR3 protein. The table shows about 83,000 distinct CDR3 sequences, with over 9% occurring only once. The sequencing sample was made of whole blood. Receptors were obtained from an adult who was a healthcare worker with PCR-confirmed SARS-CoV-2 infection or an uninfected control (not recorded which). The CDR3 runs from the conserved cysteine through the conserved F or W. The D gene is left open where the match is weak. Size values are once, few and many counts, or a class for expanded clones, and some rows have none.

V,J,D,size,DNA,CDR3
TRBV5-1,TRBJ1-1,NA,few,TGCGCCAGCAGCTTGGGGATTAAGGACAACACTGAAGCTTTCTTT,CASSLGIKDNTEAFF
TRBV7-9,TRBJ1-4,NA,NA,TGTGCCAGCAGGGATACAGGAAGAGGTGAAAAACTGTTTTTT,CASRDTGRGEKLFF
TRBV30,TRBJ2-7,NA,few,TGTGCCTGGAGTGTACCGTGGCAGAGAGACTACGAGCAGTACTTC,CAWSVPWQRDYEQYF
TRBV7-2,TRBJ2-7,NA,NA,TGTGCCAGCAGATTAAGGGGGTACGAGCAGTACTTC,CASRLRGYEQYF
TRBV7-9,TRBJ1-1,NA,many,TGTGCCAGCAGCCTCTCCCCTGAAGCTTTCTTT,CASSLSPEAFF
TRBV14,TRBJ2-1,NA,NA,TGTGCCAGCAGCAAACTCTTTTGGCGGAGAGTCAACAATGAGCAGTTCTTC,CASSKLFWRRVNNEQFF
TRBV5-1,TRBJ2-7,TRBD2,NA,TGCGCCAGCAGCTTGGCCTTAGCGGGAGGGTCCTACGAGCAGTACTTC,CASSLALAGGSYEQYF
TRBV29-1,TRBJ1-1,NA,NA,TGCAGCGTTGATGGGGAACGGAACACTGAAGCTTTCTTT,CSVDGERNTEAFF
TRBV28,TRBJ1-1,TRBD1,few,TGTGCCAGCAGTTGGGGGACAGGGGAGAACACTGAAGCTTTCTTT,CASSWGTGENTEAFF
TRBV12-3/TRBV12-4,TRBJ1-2,NA,many,TGTGCCAGTTCAACAGGACTTGGTGGCTACACCTTC,CASSTGLGGYTF
TRBV29-1,TRBJ1-1,NA,NA,TGCAGCGTCTTTGACTCTGGCTCGGTGGCTGAAGCTTTCTTT,CSVFDSGSVAEAFF
TRBV30,TRBJ1-4,NA,NA,TGTGCCTGGGAGGGGGCAACTAATGAAAAACTGTTTTTT,CAWEGATNEKLFF
TRBV3-1,TRBJ2-7,NA,NA,TGTGCCAGCAGATGGGACGAGCAGTACTTC,CASRWDEQYF
TRBV29-1,TRBJ2-1,TRBD2,NA,TGCAGCGTAGGGACTAGCTCCTACAATGAGCAGTTCTTC,CSVGTSSYNEQFF
TRBV6-5,TRBJ2-3,TRBD2,NA,TGTGCCAGCAGTTACTCATGGACTAGCGCGGGGACAGATACGCAGTATTTT,CASSYSWTSAGTDTQYF
TRBV5-1,TRBJ2-5,NA,many,TGCGCCAGCAGCCTTGAATTAGAGACCCAGTACTTC,CASSLELETQYF
TRBV6-2/TRBV6-3,TRBJ2-7,NA,once,TGTGCCAGCAATCCTAGCGAGGGATCCTACGAGCAGTACTTC,CASNPSEGSYEQYF
TRBV7-8,TRBJ2-5,NA,few,TGTGCCAGCAGCCGTCGACAGGGCTGGGAGGGAGGCCCGAAACGAGAAGAGACCCAGTACTTC,CASSRRQGWEGGPKREETQYF
TRBV20-1,TRBJ2-1,NA,NA,TGCAGTGCGGGGACGATAATGAAGCAGTTCTTC,CSAGTIMKQFF
TRBV7-2,TRBJ2-3,TRBD2,few,TGTGCCAGCAGCTCCCTTCGACTAGCGGAGCCCCCCACAGATACGCAGTATTTT,CASSSLRLAEPPTDTQYF
TRBV6-5,TRBJ2-5,TRBD2,few,TGTGCCAGCAGTTACGGGGGACTAGGGACCCAGTACTTC,CASSYGGLGTQYF
TRBV5-6,TRBJ2-1,NA,few,TGTGCCAGCAGCTTGCTCGCTGAGCAGTTCTTC,CASSLLAEQFF
TRBV7-9,TRBJ1-1,TRBD1,NA,TGTGCCGGCAGCTTAGTAGGGGGCGGGAACACTGAAGCTTTCTTT,CAGSLVGGGNTEAFF
TRBV6-2/TRBV6-3,TRBJ2-2,NA,NA,TGTGCCAGCAGTTACTCAGAAGGAGCCGGGGAGCTGTTTTTT,CASSYSEGAGELFF
TRBV10-3,TRBJ2-2,NA,NA,TGTGCCATCAGAAGGACACCGAACACCGGGGAGCTGTTTTTT,CAIRRTPNTGELFF
TRBV5-1,TRBJ1-1,TRBD1,few,TGCGCCAGCAGCACCGGACAGGGCGGGGGATGGTTCCAGAACACTGAAGCTTTCTTT,CASSTGQGGGWFQNTEAFF
TRBV5-1,TRBJ2-7,TRBD1,NA,TGCGCCAGCAGCTTGAATATGGACAGGGTAGGCGAGCAGTACTTC,CASSLNMDRVGEQYF
TRBV5-1,TRBJ2-5,NA,few,TGCGCCAGCAGCTTCAGGGGCGATGAGGAGACCCAGTACTTC,CASSFRGDEETQYF
TRBV15,TRBJ2-5,TRBD2,NA,TGTGCCACCAGCAGAGATGTAGCGGGGCGCCAAGAGACCCAGTACTTC,CATSRDVAGRQETQYF